These T cell receptor beta chains were read from a single sample in a study of T-cell memory formation after mild COVID-19. TCRdb analysed the 5' RACE reads with MiXCR anew, one entry per CDR3 protein. The sample has 450,000 to 650,000 distinct CDR3 sequences, over 15% seen once; the top ten hold around 13%. Sequencing input: PBMCs or a T cell subset sorted from them (not recorded which). The receptors were sampled from an adult woman who had mild COVID-19 (a few samples of this study predate the infection). Cell type and time point are not known. CDR3s include the opening cysteine and the closing phenylalanine or tryptophan. Fields, in order: D gene, J gene, clone size, V gene, CDR3 protein, CDR3 DNA. The D gene is left open where the match is weak. Only part of the rows carry a size: once, few, many, or a class if the clone is expanded.

-,TRBJ1-1,few,TRBV7-8,CASSESRVGGTEAFF,TGTGCCAGCAGCGAAAGCAGGGTCGGGGGCACTGAAGCTTTCTTT
-,TRBJ1-4,-,TRBV4-2,CASSQGVGSFNEKLFF,TGTGCCAGCAGCCAAGGGGTAGGCAGCTTCAATGAAAAACTGTTTTTT
TRBD1,TRBJ2-1,many,TRBV7-6,CASSLSTGGRQFF,TGTGCCAGCAGCTTATCGACAGGGGGCCGGCAGTTCTTC
TRBD1,TRBJ1-1,few,TRBV18,CASSLRQGRNTEAFF,TGTGCCAGCTCACTCAGACAGGGTCGGAACACTGAAGCTTTCTTT
TRBD2,TRBJ2-5,few,TRBV5-1,CASSTGREGETQYF,TGCGCCAGCAGCACCGGACGGGAGGGAGAGACCCAGTACTTC
-,TRBJ1-2,-,TRBV12-3/TRBV12-4,CASSLGQGRGYTF,TGTGCCAGCAGTTTAGGGCAGGGTCGTGGCTACACCTTC
-,TRBJ2-1,-,TRBV3-1,CASSQSSGASYNEQFF,TGTGCCAGCAGCCAATCCAGCGGTGCCTCCTACAATGAGCAGTTCTTC
TRBD1,TRBJ2-7,few,TRBV6-1,CASSLNGPQGAYEQYF,TGTGCCAGCAGTTTGAACGGGCCGCAGGGGGCCTACGAGCAGTACTTC
-,TRBJ2-1,-,TRBV29-1,CSVVPGHLYNEQFF,TGCAGCGTTGTGCCGGGACACCTATACAATGAGCAGTTCTTC
-,TRBJ2-7,-,TRBV27,CASGQGIEQYF,TGTGCCAGCGGGCAGGGGATCGAGCAGTACTTC
-,TRBJ1-1,-,TRBV5-1,CASSPRTGTFTEAFF,TGCGCCAGCAGCCCTCGTACAGGAACCTTTACTGAAGCTTTCTTT
-,TRBJ2-5,-,TRBV24-1,CATSEATMQETQYF,TGTGCCACCAGTGAAGCGACTATGCAAGAGACCCAGTACTTC
-,TRBJ1-1,-,TRBV20-1,CSARGLVNTEAFF,TGCAGTGCTAGAGGGTTAGTGAACACTGAAGCTTTCTTT
TRBD2,TRBJ2-7,-,TRBV4-1,CASSLTSGSHYEQYF,TGCGCCAGCAGCCTGACTAGCGGGAGTCACTACGAGCAGTACTTC
-,TRBJ2-7,few,TRBV27,CASSSRGPTYEQYF,TGTGCCAGCAGTTCCCGCGGCCCCACCTACGAGCAGTACTTC
-,TRBJ1-2,few,TRBV4-1,CASSQGTGPYGYTF,TGCGCCAGCAGCCAAGGTACAGGTCCGTATGGCTACACCTTC
TRBD2,TRBJ2-1,many,TRBV29-1,CSATGTSGTYNEQFF,TGCAGCGCGACCGGGACTAGCGGGACGTACAATGAGCAGTTCTTC
TRBD2,TRBJ2-1,-,TRBV7-8,CASSLAPTSGAYNEQFF,TGTGCCAGCAGCTTAGCCCCTACTAGCGGGGCCTACAATGAGCAGTTCTTC
-,TRBJ2-1,-,TRBV11-1,CASSLATGPNEQFF,TGTGCCAGCAGCTTAGCGACGGGTCCTAATGAGCAGTTCTTC
TRBD2,TRBJ2-3,few,TRBV6-6,CASTQLAGSTDTQYF,TGTGCCAGCACTCAACTAGCGGGGTCCACAGATACGCAGTATTTT